The 6 T cell receptor beta chains below were found in one sample sequenced in a study of tumor-infiltrating lymphocytes in primary liver carcinoma. It was from about 19-30 mg of unsorted bulk tissue that RNA and DNA were co-extracted. A constant-region primer served to make TCR beta cDNA from about 490 ng total RNA. Library construction for TCR beta comprised three nested multiplex PCR rounds performed with slightly modified ARM-PCR. The first two PCR rounds used TRBV1-TRBV30 forward primers with a C-beta reverse primer, 10 to 11 cycles each. TCRdb reanalysed the multiplex PCR reads using MiXCR and keeps one entry per CDR3 protein. The sample holds some 110,000 distinct CDR3 sequences, under 65% seen once. Sequencing was performed on liver tumor tissue from sampling region 3. Subset: tumor region T3, left-lateral pole. The receptor source for this set is a woman between 55 and 75 years old with primary liver carcinoma and hepatitis B virus infection.

The rearrangement joins TRBV7-9 to TRBJ1-3, with a possible D match to TRBD1 (5 bases). With 1 base removed from V and 6 bases from J, the gap between germline ends came to 16 bases. Germline lookup yields CDR1 SEHNR and CDR2 FQNEAQ (reference sequence). The CDR3 has 16 amino acids. The CDR3 is CASSLVGTIQENTIYF. The CDR3 coding sequence is TGTGCCAGCAGCTTAGTCGGGACTATACAAGAAAACACCATATATTTT.

This clonotype was seen just once. Sequence at one end of the junction differs from germline and may be a read error. The genes are TRBV11-3 and TRBJ2-7, with D unresolved. Germline loops: CDR1 SGHNT, CDR2 YENEEA. The CDR3 contains 16 residues. CDR3 amino acids: CTSSLEKGPGPYKQYF. In nucleotides, the CDR3 is TGTACCAGCAGCTTAGAAAAAGGGCCCGGGCCCTACAAGCAGTACTTC.

This clonotype was detected ten times or more. This chain joins TRBV4-2 and TRBJ2-3; tentatively, D is TRBD2 (6 bases). CDR3 length: 17 amino acids. Trimming removed 1 base at V and 0 bases at J, with 14 bases between. Germline CDR1 and CDR2: LGHNA and YNFKEQ. CDR3 in amino acids: CASSQVGSGTSTDTQYF. DNA for the CDR3: TGTGCCAGCAGCCAAGTAGGCTCCGGGACTAGCACAGATACGCAGTATTTT.

On this clonotype: One end of the junction is discordant with germline, which a read error may explain. The rearrangement links TRBV12-3 or TRBV12-4 to TRBJ1-2; D unresolved. The CDR3 loop spans 12 amino acids. CDR3 DNA: TGTGTCAGCACCCAGCGGGAGAAAGGCTACACCTTC. It specifies CVSTQREKGYTF.

Regarding this clonotype: Without the conserved terminal phenylalanine or tryptophan, this CDR3 likely stems from a read error. This sequence joins TRBV29-1 and TRBJ2-7; D is ambiguous. Trimming stripped 0 bases from V and 6 bases from J, with 9 bases between. Germline CDR1 reads SQVTM; CDR2 reads ANQGSEA. The CDR3 is made up of 12 amino acids. The CDR3 sequence: CSVEDNGCEQYS. CDR3 nucleotide sequence: TGCAGCGTTGAAGACAATGGCTGCGAGCAGTACTCC.

In regard to this clonotype: The junction differs from germline at one of its ends, possibly a read error. The rearrangement links TRBV28 to TRBJ1-3, with no clear D. The CDR3 runs to 14 residues. Germline-derived CDR1 and CDR2 are MDHEN and SYDVKM. In DNA, the CDR3 is TGTGTCAGCATTTCGCGGAGCTCTGGAAACACCATATATTTT. It translates to CVSISRSSGNTIYF. The whole variable domain, remainder taken from reference TRBV28 and TRBJ1-3, is DVKVTQSSRYLVKRTGEKVFLECVQDMDHENMFWYRQDPGLGLRLIYFSYDVKMKEKGDIPEGYSVSREKKERFSLILESASTNQTSMYLCVSISRSSGNTIYFGEGSWLTVV.